The rows below give T cell receptor beta chains drawn from one sample of a study of PD-1 blockade in mismatch repair-deficient tumors. Generated by immunoSEQ multiplex PCR, the TCRdb table keeps only in-frame clones and is missing some. The repertoire holds approximately 100,000 clones, with 82% as singletons. Sequences were derived from peripheral blood, sampled around 8 months after starting pembrolizumab. Every receptor here comes from an adult with mismatch repair-deficient cancer. Each CDR3 is given with its conserved first and last residue.

J: TRBJ2-4
V: TRBV5-8
CDR3: CASSPRIILAKNIQYF

J: TRBJ2-7
V: TRBV30
CDR3: CAWSVSPEAVYEQYF

J: TRBJ2-7
V: TRBV27
CDR3: CASSFRTSGVEQYF

J: TRBJ2-7
V: TRBV9
CDR3: CASSVYREAYEQYF

J: TRBJ2-3
V: TRBV19
CDR3: CASNRGRGDTQYF

J: TRBJ2-5
V: TRBV18
CDR3: CASSNGETQYF

J: TRBJ1-3
V: TRBV5-1
CDR3: CASNSGNTIYF

J: TRBJ1-2
V: TRBV7-2
CDR3: CASSLADSGNYGYTF

J: TRBJ2-1
V: TRBV9
CDR3: CASSSTGSYNEQFF

J: TRBJ1-3
V: TRBV6-1
CDR3: CASSDLGLRNTIYF

J: TRBJ1-3
V: TRBV30
CDR3: CAWTGSGNTIYF

J: TRBJ2-5
V: TRBV4-1
CDR3: CASSQVVGSVEETQYF

J: TRBJ2-1
V: TRBV19
CDR3: CASSTLDRLYNEQFF

J: TRBJ1-1
V: TRBV2
CDR3: CASSEALRQGQGNTEAFF

J: TRBJ2-3
V: TRBV4-1
CDR3: CASSSLFLGTRTDTQYF

J: TRBJ2-3
V: TRBV15
CDR3: CATGAGVADTQYF

J: TRBJ2-7
V: TRBV19
CDR3: CASSISGSSYEQYF

J: TRBJ2-1
V: TRBV6-1
CDR3: CASSEGLAGGDEQFF

J: TRBJ2-1
V: TRBV19
CDR3: CASSIRSSGSSYNEQFF

J: TRBJ2-1
V: TRBV7-9
CDR3: CASSRSGTYNEQFF

J: TRBJ1-5
V: TRBV2
CDR3: CASSGSYSNQPQHF

J: TRBJ1-2
V: TRBV7-9
CDR3: CASSLEDFGYTF

J: TRBJ2-5
V: TRBV7-8
CDR3: CASSPDGTPQETQYF

J: TRBJ1-1
V: TRBV6-5
CDR3: CASSLGTGDTEAFF

J: TRBJ1-3
V: TRBV30
CDR3: CAWSGSAGGNTIYF

J: TRBJ2-7
V: TRBV7-2
CDR3: CASSFTSGATYEQYF

J: TRBJ1-1
V: TRBV7-8
CDR3: CASSLSSILNTEAFF

J: TRBJ2-5
V: TRBV19
CDR3: CASSSNSGRWETQYF

J: TRBJ2-5
V: TRBV6-1
CDR3: CASRSTRSGQETQYF

J: TRBJ2-1
V: TRBV11-2
CDR3: CASSLGPYNEQFF

J: TRBJ2-6
V: TRBV5-1
CDR3: CASSFRQTGANVLTF

J: TRBJ2-2
V: TRBV7-6
CDR3: CASSLWAGELFF

J: TRBJ1-2
V: TRBV6-6
CDR3: CASSYWDGNYGYTF

J: TRBJ1-2
V: TRBV6-1
CDR3: CASSPETDPSYGYTF

J: TRBJ2-7
V: TRBV11-3
CDR3: CASSLRREAAYEQYF

J: TRBJ2-5
V: TRBV29-1
CDR3: CSVVTSGRQETQYF

J: TRBJ1-5
V: TRBV28
CDR3: CASKNRAYSNQPQHF

J: TRBJ1-5
V: TRBV27
CDR3: CASSPHPPDSLDVRPQHF

J: TRBJ2-1
V: TRBV11-1
CDR3: CASSSQAGYNEQFF

J: TRBJ2-7
V: TRBV18
CDR3: CASSPRGTSGTYEQYF

J: TRBJ1-4
V: TRBV5-1
CDR3: CASKLERQPNEKLFF

J: TRBJ2-5
V: TRBV21-1
CDR3: CASSVRIYTFSETQYF

J: TRBJ2-7
V: TRBV27
CDR3: CASSLSVSGPYEQYF

J: TRBJ2-1
V: TRBV7-6
CDR3: CASSLAGALYEQFF

J: TRBJ1-1
V: TRBV14
CDR3: CASSLGWDRVDTEAFF

J: TRBJ2-4
V: TRBV27
CDR3: CASSLSGQGVNIQYF

J: TRBJ1-2
V: TRBV7-2
CDR3: CASSWGPGSHYGYTF

J: TRBJ2-4
V: TRBV19
CDR3: CASSPGQGGGRAKNIQYF

J: TRBJ2-3
V: TRBV9
CDR3: CASSVPGLAGRTDTQYF

J: TRBJ1-2
V: TRBV25-1
CDR3: CASSDSGAGYTF

J: TRBJ2-5
V: TRBV5-4
CDR3: CASSLRDRGRFGTQYF

J: TRBJ1-1
V: TRBV11-2
CDR3: CASSLVSRPRATEAFF

J: TRBJ1-2
V: TRBV18
CDR3: CASSQQGDGYTF

J: TRBJ2-1
V: TRBV5-1
CDR3: CASRGSNEQFF

J: TRBJ2-7
V: TRBV5-6
CDR3: CASSLESAGGAYEQYF

J: TRBJ2-7
V: TRBV6-6
CDR3: CASRAPGRAYEQYF

J: TRBJ2-7
V: TRBV7-2
CDR3: CASNSHRGDSYEQYF

J: TRBJ1-1
V: TRBV18
CDR3: CASSSTENTEAFF

J: TRBJ1-1
V: TRBV30
CDR3: CAWRRSDRESTEAFF

J: TRBJ2-1
V: TRBV9
CDR3: CASSAEGGRTSVYNEQFF